This T cell receptor beta chain was sequenced in a study of shared clonotypes between healthy human individuals. Study-wide points: Generation probability values for non-shared clonotypes were lower than those for clonotypes shared by all four donors. Read depth was anticipated to influence clonotype sharing among donors.

Assay execution took place at the deep level. Some clones are missing from TCRdb's copy, which holds only in-frame ones; the method was immunoSEQ multiplex PCR. The sample holds roughly 1 million clones, approximately 76% seen once. As for this clone: Antigen unknown.

The V and J ends lost 2 bases and 3 bases respectively, with 11 bases between them. Per germline, CDR1 SGHRS and CDR2 YFSETQ. This CDR3 has 14 amino acids. Each sample came from a Caucasian adult donor living in Nashville, Tennessee. This sequence was found in a man aged 18 to 30 in good health. Source material: memory CD4+ T cells sorted from blood. Subset: CD45RA-negative fraction. V usage is TRBV5-1 and J usage is TRBJ1-1, with D possibly matching TRBD1 (5 bases). The CDR3 region is CASSFTGAYTEAFF. The CDR3 bases are TGCGCCAGCAGCTTCACCGGGGCATACACTGAAGCTTTCTTT.